The clone carrying this T cell receptor beta chain was counted only a few times. A single record per CDR3 protein comes from TCRdb applying MiXCR to the RT-PCR reads. The repertoire has approximately 720,000 distinct CDR3 sequences, 13% to 15% of them found once; the top ten carry roughly 4%. CDR1 MNHNS and CDR2 SASEGT come from the germline V gene. CDR3 size: 13 residues. V lost 6 bases, J lost 10 bases, and 7 bases stayed unmatched. This sequence originates from a female donor in good health, serving as a healthy control. This sequence joins TRBV6-1 and TRBJ1-2; 11 nucleotides agree with TRBD1. The source material was memory CD4+ T cells from blood. The CDR3 DNA is TGTGCCAGCAGGCCCGGGACAGGGGGTGACTACACCTTC. Its translation: CASRPGTGGDYTF.